The TCR beta chain under discussion was sequenced for a study of CD4 T cells in relation to SARS-CoV-2 and coronaviruses. Here immunoSEQ multiplex PCR was the method, and the copy in TCRdb shows in-frame clones only, minus some. This sample yields 30,000 to 40,000 clones, of which about three quarters are seen a single time; roughly 22% belongs to the top ten. This clone has just one count. Its antigen remains unidentified. Per the germline V gene, CDR1 is LGHNA and CDR2 is YNFKEQ. CDR3 size: 15 residues. With 0 bases removed from V and 4 bases from J, the gap between germline ends came to 13 bases. The chain is built from TRBV4-2 and TRBJ2-7; no clear D. The sequencing input was memory CD4+ T cells from PBMCs, cultured in vitro. The source is an adult with COVID-19. The CDR3 loop is CASSQERKPEYEQYF. The CDR3 DNA follows: TGTGCCAGCAGCCAAGAACGAAAGCCTGAATACGAGCAGTACTTC.